This entry lists 21 T cell receptor beta chains sequenced from one sample in a study of shared clonotypes between healthy human individuals. Assay: immunoSEQ multiplex PCR; the TCRdb copy retains only in-frame clones and omits some. The sample has about 680,000 clones, 92% seen once; the top ten hold nearly 25%. It was CD45RO-negative cells, positively selected for CCR7, that made up naive CD8 cells, with terminally differentiated effector memory CD45RA+ cells excluded. Sequenced input: naive CD8+ T cells sorted from blood. These receptors all come from a man aged 25-45 years in good health.

The CDR3 loop is CASRELLANEDNEQFF. CDR3 in DNA: TGTGCCAGCAGAGAGTTACTAGCGAATGAAGACAATGAGCAGTTCTTC. The chain uses TRBV27 and TRBJ2-1; 7 positions match TRBD2. Trimming at V came to 6 bases and at J to 5 bases, leaving 13 bases not matched to a gene. Germline lookup yields CDR1 MNHEY and CDR2 SMNVEV (reference sequence). CDR3 size: 16 residues.

The rearrangement joins TRBV9 to TRBJ2-3; 14 bases agree with TRBD2. With 5 bases clipped from V and 5 bases from J, the junction kept 7 bases outside the gene matches. This CDR3 contains 16 residues. The V gene's germline CDR1 is SGDLS and CDR2 YYNGEE. The CDR3 here is CASSETGTSGRDTQYF. CDR3 in DNA: TGTGCCAGCAGTGAGACCGGGACTAGCGGGAGAGATACGCAGTATTTT.

This clone was picked up one time. The V call is TRBV4-3, the J call TRBJ2-2; D might be TRBD1 (5 bases). Between the trimmed V and J ends, which lost 6 bases and 0 bases, there was a span of 17 bases. This CDR3 is 17 amino acids long. CDR1 LGHNA and CDR2 YSLEER come from the germline V gene. CDR3 sequence reads: CASRGETEFANTGELFF. DNA for the CDR3: TGCGCCAGCAGAGGCGAGACAGAGTTCGCGAACACCGGGGAGCTGTTTTTT.

In its sample, this clone was seen once. This chain joins TRBV5-6 and TRBJ2-1; a possible D gene is TRBD2 (6 bases). The CDR3 length is 15 residues. CDR1 and CDR2 from the germline V gene are SGHDT and YYEEEE. Trimming stripped 0 bases from V and 3 bases from J, with 10 bases between. CDR3 region: CASSLGVADYNEQFF. The CDR3 nucleotides read TGTGCCAGCAGCTTGGGAGTAGCGGACTACAATGAGCAGTTCTTC.

The chain employs TRBV6-1 and TRBJ1-5, with a tentative D call TRBD1 (5 bases). Germline V CDR1 and CDR2: MNHNS, SASEGT. CDR3 length equals 16 residues. Between the trimmed V and J ends, which lost 3 bases and 1 base, there was a span of 13 bases. The CDR3 region is CASSEEAWGSNQPQHF. The CDR3 coding sequence is TGTGCCAGCAGTGAGGAGGCCTGGGGGAGCAATCAGCCCCAGCATTTT.

The rearrangement uses TRBV13 and TRBJ1-1; no definite D call. With 1 base removed from V and 3 bases from J, the gap between germline ends came to 9 bases. This CDR3 has 14 residues. Germline CDR1 reads PRHDT; CDR2 reads FYEKMQ (reference sequence). As DNA, the CDR3 is TGTGCCAGCAGCTTAGTTCGAGCATACACTGAAGCTTTCTTT. It is translated as CASSLVRAYTEAFF. Full variable domain (rest looked up from reference TRBV13 and TRBJ1-1): AAGVIQSPRHLIKEKRETATLKCYPIPRHDTVYWYQQGPGQDPQFLISFYEKMQSDKGSIPDRFSAQQFSDYHSELNMSSLELGDSALYFCASSLVRAYTEAFFGQGTRLTVV.

The chain uses TRBV9 and TRBJ1-2; 8 bases are a match to TRBD1. The CDR3 is 17 amino acids. Germline V gene lookup returns CDR1 SGDLS and CDR2 YYNGEE. The junction had 13 bases not matched to a gene; V was cut back by 4 bases and J by 2 bases. CDR3 residues: CASSTRDRTSTNYGYTF. The CDR3 DNA follows: TGTGCCAGCAGCACCCGGGACAGGACATCAACAAACTATGGCTACACCTTC.

V gene TRBV7-2 combines with J gene TRBJ1-5; D possibly corresponds to TRBD1 (5 bases). CDR1 is SGHTA and CDR2 is FQGNSA in the germline V gene. The length of the CDR3 is 14 residues. The V end lost 0 bases, the J end lost 6 bases, and 9 bases lay between the germline ends. The CDR3 DNA sequence: TGTGCCAGCAGCTTAGCGGGACGAGGTCAGCCCCAGCATTTT. Translated: CASSLAGRGQPQHF. Filled out from reference TRBV7-2 and TRBJ1-5, the complete variable domain reads GAGVSQSPSNKVTEKGKDVELRCDPISGHTALYWYRQSLGQGLEFLIYFQGNSAPDKSGLPSDRFSAERTGGSVSTLTIQRTQQEDSAVYLCASSLAGRGQPQHFGDGTRLSIL.

This rearrangement joins TRBV5-4 to TRBJ2-5; 10 bases align to TRBD1. CDR1 is SGHNT, CDR2 YYREEE, per germline (reference sequence). The J segment lost 3 bases and the V segment lost 9 bases, leaving 5 bases of the junction unmatched. This CDR3 has 13 residues. CDR3 amino acids: CAIGQGEEETQYF. The DNA of the CDR3 is TGTGCCATTGGACAGGGGGAGGAAGAGACCCAGTACTTC.

On this clone: Other DNA sequences in this specimen translate into the identical CDR3. The chain links TRBV6-5 to TRBJ2-2; D ambiguous. This CDR3 has 13 amino acids. The V gene lost 9 bases and the J gene lost 5 bases, with 13 bases spanning the gap. CDR1 MNHEY and CDR2 SVGAGI come from the germline V gene. The DNA of the CDR3 is TGTGCCAGTTCTCCAGTCGGGACCGGGGAGCTGTTTTTT. Protein: CASSPVGTGELFF.

The J gene is TRBJ2-2, the V gene TRBV29-1; D gene uncertain. Germline V CDR1 and CDR2: SQVTM, ANQGSEA. The CDR3 totals 12 residues. The V end lost 1 base, the J end lost 5 bases, and 5 bases lay between the germline ends. CDR3 sequence: CSVEGSTGELFF. The CDR3 region has the DNA TGCAGCGTTGAAGGGAGTACCGGGGAGCTGTTTTTT.

As concerns this clone: The same CDR3 arises from other DNA sequences in this sample as well. The chain uses TRBV11-2 and TRBJ2-1; perhaps TRBD2 as D (7 bases). The CDR3 is 17 residues long. V lost 1 base and J lost 0, with 13 bases in between. CDR1 is SGHAT and CDR2 is FQNNGV in the germline V gene. In nucleotides, the CDR3 is TGTGCCAGCAGCTTAGGGGGGGGCGGGAGCTCCTACAATGAGCAGTTCTTC. This translates into CASSLGGGGSSYNEQFF.

J is TRBJ1-5 and V is TRBV15; D possibly corresponds to TRBD1 (6 bases). The CDR3 consists of 16 residues. V was shortened by 6 bases and J by 6 bases, with 21 bases between the two germline ends. The germline CDR1 and CDR2 sequences are LNHNV and YYDKDF (reference sequence). The CDR3 DNA is TGTGCCACCAGAAGAAGAGAGGGGGACTTCGGTCAGCCCCAGCATTTT. As protein: CATRRREGDFGQPQHF. The complete variable domain, with remaining parts taken from reference TRBV15 and TRBJ1-5, reads DAMVIQNPRYQVTQFGKPVTLSCSQTLNHNVMYWYQQKSSQAPKLLFHYYDKDFNNEADTPDNFQSRRPNTSFCFLDIRSPGLGDTAMYLCATRRREGDFGQPQHFGDGTRLSIL.

The rearrangement joins TRBV27 to TRBJ2-7; D is uncertain. The V and J ends lost 2 bases and 6 bases respectively, with 17 bases between them. The germline V gene encodes CDR1 MNHEY and CDR2 SMNVEV (reference sequence). The CDR3 consists of 15 residues. In DNA, the CDR3 is TGTGCCAGCAGTTTAGCGGCAGTAGACCCTTCCGAGCAGTACTTC. Its translation is CASSLAAVDPSEQYF.

V is TRBV27 and J is TRBJ2-3, with 9 bases lining up with TRBD1. Germline V lookup: CDR1 MNHEY, CDR2 SMNVEV (reference sequence). Unmatched junction bases numbered 7, after V lost 6 bases and J lost 3 bases. CDR3 size: 15 residues. The CDR3 here is CASSPRDRATDTQYF. The DNA of the CDR3 is TGTGCCAGCAGCCCCCGGGACAGGGCAACAGATACGCAGTATTTT.

A single count supports this clone. The chain is built from TRBV5-4 and TRBJ2-5; D is possibly TRBD2 (6 bases). Germline V gene sequence: CDR1 SGHNT, CDR2 YYREEE (reference sequence). Trimming took 4 bases from V and 5 from J, leaving 15 bases between them. There are 14 residues in the CDR3. The CDR3 DNA follows: TGTGCCAGCAGCGCCCGACTAGGGAGTGAGACCCAGTACTTC. This codes for CASSARLGSETQYF.

CDR3 nucleotides: TGTGCCTGGGGGTATGGCGGGAGACAAGAGACCCAGTACTTC. Amino acids: CAWGYGGRQETQYF. The chain combines TRBV30 with TRBJ2-5, with 7 bases that match TRBD2. The CDR3 sequence is 14 residues long. Germline CDR1 reads GTSNPN; CDR2 reads SVGIG (reference sequence). With 5 bases clipped from V and 2 bases from J, the junction kept 8 bases outside the gene matches.

The V and J genes are TRBV9 and TRBJ1-5; 7 bases match TRBD1. CDR3 length: 14 residues. Germline trimming cut 3 bases from V and 1 base from J; bases unmatched to any gene: 1. CDR1 SGDLS and CDR2 YYNGEE come from the germline V gene. The CDR3 nucleotides read TGTGCCAGCAGCGGGACAGGCAGCAATCAGCCCCAGCATTTT. It specifies CASSGTGSNQPQHF.

DNA of the CDR3: TGTGCCAGCAGTGTAGGCGGGGAGCTGTTTTTT. Translating it yields CASSVGGELFF. The chain joins TRBV6-6 to TRBJ2-2; D call uncertain. V lost 5 bases, J lost 7 bases, and 5 bases lay in between. Looked up from germline, CDR1 is MNHNY and CDR2 is SVGAGI (reference sequence). This CDR3 has 11 residues.

The chain has TRBV19 and TRBJ2-5; TRBD2 matches at 9 bases. Germline CDR1 is LNHDA and CDR2 is SQIVND (reference sequence). The ends lost 6 bases at V and 5 bases at J; junction bases unmatched: 4. This CDR3 has 13 residues. The CDR3 loop reads CASRGLAGETQYF. CDR3 in DNA: TGTGCCAGTAGAGGTCTAGCGGGGGAGACCCAGTACTTC.

A note on this clone: One end of the junction varies from germline; a read error may be responsible. The V call is TRBV30, the J call TRBJ2-3; TRBD1 is a possible D gene (6 bases). The V gene's germline CDR1 is GTSNPN and CDR2 SVGIG (reference sequence). The CDR3 is made up of 14 amino acids. In nucleotides, the CDR3 is TGTGCCCGGAGTGCAGGGGTTGGAACAGATACGCAGTATTTT. Its translation: CARSAGVGTDTQYF.